This is a list of T cell receptor beta chains from one sample in a study of cytomegalovirus exposure and HLA in healthy donors. Clones were read by immunoSEQ multiplex PCR, and TCRdb kept only the in-frame ones, dropping some. This sample carries some 150,000 clones, around 87% of them seen once, and the ten largest clones take around 5.2%. Specimen: PBMCs. All receptors derive from a woman in her 30s in good health and CMV-seronegative. CDR3s include the opening cysteine and the closing phenylalanine or tryptophan. D genes are given only for firm matches. The size entry is marked missing in some rows and otherwise reads once, few, many or a size class.

abundance: NA
j_gene: TRBJ2-5
d_gene: TRBD2
v_gene: TRBV7-2
CDR3nt: TGTGCCAGCAGCCGGGGGGTTCAAGAGACCCAGTACTTC
CDR3aa: CASSRGVQETQYF

abundance: NA
j_gene: TRBJ1-1
d_gene: NA
v_gene: TRBV6-6
CDR3nt: TGTGCCAGCAGTTACCCCTGGAGGGGAAGCACTGAAGCTTTCTTT
CDR3aa: CASSYPWRGSTEAFF

abundance: NA
j_gene: TRBJ1-1
d_gene: NA
v_gene: TRBV5-5
CDR3nt: TGTGCCAGCAGCTTGCAGGGGAACACTGAAGCTTTCTTT
CDR3aa: CASSLQGNTEAFF

abundance: NA
j_gene: TRBJ1-2
d_gene: TRBD1
v_gene: TRBV19
CDR3nt: TGTGCCAGTAGTCTCCGACGACAGGGGGCCTATGGCTACACCTTC
CDR3aa: CASSLRRQGAYGYTF

abundance: NA
j_gene: TRBJ1-2
d_gene: TRBD1
v_gene: TRBV6-5
CDR3nt: TGTGCCAGCAGCGACAGGGGGGTACCAAACTATGGCTACACCTTC
CDR3aa: CASSDRGVPNYGYTF

abundance: NA
j_gene: TRBJ1-2
d_gene: TRBD1
v_gene: TRBV5-4
CDR3nt: TGTGCCAGCAGCATTGGGACAGAGAGATCCTATGGCGGCTACACCTTC
CDR3aa: CASSIGTERSYGGYTF

abundance: NA
j_gene: TRBJ1-4
d_gene: NA
v_gene: TRBV20-1
CDR3nt: TGCAGTGCTATTAATAATGAAAAACTGTTTTTT
CDR3aa: CSAINNEKLFF

abundance: NA
j_gene: TRBJ2-7
d_gene: TRBD2
v_gene: TRBV28
CDR3nt: TGTGCCAGCAGTCGTTCCGGGACTAGTCGATACGAGCAGTACTTC
CDR3aa: CASSRSGTSRYEQYF

abundance: NA
j_gene: TRBJ1-2
d_gene: NA
v_gene: TRBV7-8
CDR3nt: TGTGCCAGCAGCTTATGGAGGGGGGGAAAAGACTATGGCTACACCTTC
CDR3aa: CASSLWRGGKDYGYTF

abundance: NA
j_gene: TRBJ2-6
d_gene: NA
v_gene: TRBV27
CDR3nt: TGTGCCAGCAGTTTACTCTGGGCCAACGTCCTGACTTTC
CDR3aa: CASSLLWANVLTF

abundance: NA
j_gene: TRBJ2-7
d_gene: TRBD2
v_gene: TRBV7-2
CDR3nt: TGTGCCAGCAGCTTCTTTCTAGCGGGAGCCAGTGAAGAGCAGTACTTC
CDR3aa: CASSFFLAGASEEQYF

abundance: NA
j_gene: TRBJ2-2
d_gene: TRBD2
v_gene: TRBV4-3
CDR3nt: TGCGCCAGCAGCCAAGAGCTGGGGGGGTACACCGGGGAGCTGTTTTTT
CDR3aa: CASSQELGGYTGELFF

abundance: NA
j_gene: TRBJ2-3
d_gene: TRBD2
v_gene: TRBV7-9
CDR3nt: TGTGCCAGCAGCTCTCTTCTAGCGGGCCCACACACAGATACGCAGTATTTT
CDR3aa: CASSSLLAGPHTDTQYF

abundance: NA
j_gene: TRBJ2-7
d_gene: NA
v_gene: TRBV7-6
CDR3nt: TGTGCCAGCAGCCCCGATCCCGGGAGCTTCTACGAGCAGTACTTC
CDR3aa: CASSPDPGSFYEQYF

abundance: few
j_gene: TRBJ2-1
d_gene: TRBD2
v_gene: TRBV6-5
CDR3nt: TGTGCCAGCAGTTACGCGACTAGCGGAAACAATGAGCAGTTCTTC
CDR3aa: CASSYATSGNNEQFF

abundance: NA
j_gene: TRBJ2-5
d_gene: TRBD1
v_gene: TRBV4-3
CDR3nt: TGCGCCAGCAGCCAAGGGGACAGGCAAGAGACCCAGTACTTC
CDR3aa: CASSQGDRQETQYF

abundance: NA
j_gene: TRBJ2-5
d_gene: NA
v_gene: TRBV5-8
CDR3nt: TGTGCCAGCAGCTTGCAAGGGCTTACTGCGGGGGAGACCCAGTACTTC
CDR3aa: CASSLQGLTAGETQYF

abundance: few
j_gene: TRBJ2-7
d_gene: NA
v_gene: TRBV4-2
CDR3nt: TGTGCCAGCAGCCAAGATCGTATCGTAGCCTACGAGCAGTACTTC
CDR3aa: CASSQDRIVAYEQYF

abundance: NA
j_gene: TRBJ2-7
d_gene: NA
v_gene: TRBV5-4
CDR3nt: TGTGCCAGCAGCCTAAGGGGGGGGAGCTCCTACGAGCAGTACTTC
CDR3aa: CASSLRGGSSYEQYF

abundance: NA
j_gene: TRBJ1-5
d_gene: TRBD1
v_gene: TRBV6-4
CDR3nt: TGTGCCAGCATGGACAGGGAGTATCAGCCCCAGCATTTT
CDR3aa: CASMDREYQPQHF